The source of this TCR beta chain is a study of T cells expressing NK-cell markers (dated by TCRdb to the early 2020s). With regard to the full study: Roughly 8 donors provided sorted CD3+CD56+NKG2C+, CD3+CD56+NKG2C- and CD3+CD56-NKG2C+ T-cell subsets, whose TCR beta-chain repertoires were profiled. Of the eight sequenced donors, seven were found to be HCMV-seropositive and one was found to be HCMV-seronegative. Randomly selected healthy volunteers, three men and five women, were used as the eight sequenced donors. Sequencing of the libraries produced 2 x 150 bp reads on Illumina HiSeq 2000/2500, MiSeq or NextSeq.

Results the study describes overall, beyond this receptor: In several donors, the dominant CD3+CD56+NKG2C+ clonotypes were found to rank among the top 10 CD8+ clonotypes and to make up roughly 1.0-7.5% of CD8+ T cells. Those dominant clonotypes were again the most abundant among CD3+CD56-NKG2C+ cells in several donors, at about 25-65%. Whether the expanded NKG2C-expressing T cell clones were specific for HCMV antigens was left unclear.

Frequency classes this clonotype as medium-sized (0.01 to 0.1%); no count is given. The antigen it recognizes is unknown. Based on the germline V gene (reference sequence), the CDR1 and CDR2 sequences are DFQATT and SNEGSKA. Including cysteine and phenylalanine, the CDR3 has 15 amino acids. Nucleotide data are not available. HCMV-specific IgG was detected in serum with a commercial ELISA kit to determine HCMV serostatus. Peripheral blood mononuclear cells were isolated from blood by Ficoll density gradient centrifugation. The listed sequencing device is Illumina HiSeq 2000. The TCR beta cDNA libraries were made using 5'RACE template switching, a step that added both a universal primer site and unique molecular identifiers. cDNA synthesis was primed from the TCR beta constant segment, followed by two successive PCR amplification steps. The original methods were these. MIGEC was used to demultiplex reads and group reads by UMI, and MiTCR was used to assemble and quantify clonotypes. To exclude erroneous sequences, any TCR cDNA sequence not supported by at least two reads was discarded. Downstream repertoire analysis used the tcR package, and clonotypes were matched across fractions by CDR3 nucleotide sequence plus V segment. VDJmatch was used to annotate antigen specificity against VDJdb, with one amino acid substitution allowed in CDR3. Through TCRdb reprocessing, the reads give one entry per CDR3 protein sequence; DNA is omitted. The V and J calls reflect TCRdb's pipeline rather than the authors' work. This sample's records show about 5,000 distinct CDR3 sequences. The ten largest make up approximately 14% of the sample.

Source material: blood T cells: a sorted CD56 or NKG2C T cell subset, CD4+ or CD8+ T cells, or bulk PBMC T cells (not recorded which). This clonotype originated in a man younger than 30 in good health. Donor details come from another sample of the same person, matched by shared clones. Recombination joined TRBV20-1 with TRBJ1-5; TCRdb proposes TRBD1, but this gene call is untestable without DNA. This receptor has the CDR3 CSAPDRRGSNQPQHF.